A selection of T cell receptor beta chains follows, all from one sample in a study of blood T cell repertoires in COVID-19. Clones were sequenced by immunoSEQ multiplex PCR, and TCRdb holds only the in-frame ones, with some missing. This table has 140,000 to 150,000 clones, around three quarters appearing once. The source material was peripheral blood. These receptors were obtained from a man over 45 with acute or convalescent COVID-19. Each CDR3 is given with its conserved first and last residue. The D gene is left open where the match is weak. Rows give clone size only sometimes, using once, few, many, or a class for an expanded clone.

v_gene: TRBV5-5
j_gene: TRBJ1-5
d_gene: .
abundance: once
CDR3aa: CASSQGISYSNQPQHF
CDR3nt: TGTGCCAGCAGCCAGGGTATTTCCTATAGCAATCAGCCCCAGCATTTT

v_gene: TRBV29-1
j_gene: TRBJ1-2
d_gene: TRBD1
abundance: .
CDR3aa: CSVADRGRGYTF
CDR3nt: TGCAGCGTGGCCGACAGGGGCCGAGGCTACACCTTC

v_gene: TRBV5-1
j_gene: TRBJ1-2
d_gene: .
abundance: .
CDR3aa: CASSQGRSQGGGYTF
CDR3nt: TGCGCCAGCAGCCAAGGTCGGTCGCAGGGTGGCGGCTACACCTTC

v_gene: TRBV6-5
j_gene: TRBJ1-1
d_gene: TRBD1
abundance: .
CDR3aa: CASSSSGTGAITEAFF
CDR3nt: TGTGCCAGCAGTTCCTCCGGGACAGGGGCTATCACTGAAGCTTTCTTT

v_gene: TRBV25-1
j_gene: TRBJ1-4
d_gene: TRBD1
abundance: .
CDR3aa: CASSLKQGAVEKLFF
CDR3nt: TGTGCCAGCAGTTTAAAACAGGGGGCGGTCGAAAAACTGTTTTTT

v_gene: TRBV5-1
j_gene: TRBJ1-1
d_gene: TRBD1
abundance: .
CDR3aa: CASSFLGTGEAFF
CDR3nt: TGCGCCAGCAGCTTCCTAGGGACAGGAGAAGCTTTCTTT

v_gene: TRBV6-5
j_gene: TRBJ1-2
d_gene: .
abundance: .
CDR3aa: CASSYSAGGGGYTF
CDR3nt: TGTGCCAGCAGTTACTCAGCCGGGGGAGGGGGCTACACCTTC

v_gene: TRBV7-8
j_gene: TRBJ1-4
d_gene: .
abundance: .
CDR3aa: CASSLGQITTNEKLFF
CDR3nt: TGTGCCAGCAGCTTAGGGCAGATAACAACTAATGAAAAACTGTTTTTT

v_gene: TRBV10-2
j_gene: TRBJ1-5
d_gene: .
abundance: .
CDR3aa: CASSDAGLGNQPQHF
CDR3nt: TGCGCCAGCAGTGACGCAGGGTTGGGCAATCAGCCCCAGCATTTT

v_gene: TRBV18
j_gene: TRBJ1-1
d_gene: TRBD1
abundance: .
CDR3aa: CASSPTQGMNTEAFF
CDR3nt: TGTGCCAGCTCACCAACACAGGGGATGAACACTGAAGCTTTCTTT

v_gene: TRBV4-1
j_gene: TRBJ1-2
d_gene: .
abundance: many
CDR3aa: CASRPFTGITGYTF
CDR3nt: TGCGCCAGCAGACCATTTACAGGGATTACTGGCTACACCTTC

v_gene: TRBV6-6
j_gene: TRBJ1-2
d_gene: .
abundance: .
CDR3aa: CASSPGLGADYGYTF
CDR3nt: TGTGCCAGCAGTCCGGGCCTGGGGGCTGACTATGGCTACACCTTC